This T cell receptor (beta chain) was sequenced in a study of graft-versus-host responses after intestinal transplantation. Overall study context: Anti-thymocyte globulin induction, then tacrolimus and steroids for 3 to 4 years, went to all recipients.

Here immunoSEQ multiplex PCR was the method, and the copy in TCRdb shows in-frame clones only, minus some. This table has just over 14,000 clones, 90% to 95% appearing once. The sequence was collected from a human patient who received an intestinal transplant, so some T cells may come from the graft donor. This specimen consisted of PBMCs, obtained 9 days after transplant.

The CDR3 spells CASSYRAGGFYGYTF. The CDR3 DNA reads as TGTGCCAGCAGTTACCGGGCAGGGGGTTTCTATGGCTACACCTTC. The chain combines TRBV6-5 with TRBJ1-2; 7 nucleotides line up with TRBD1. The CDR3 extends over 15 amino acids. V shed 2 bases, J shed 4 bases, and the junction held 7 bases outside the gene matches. Germline V lookup: CDR1 MNHEY, CDR2 SVGAGI.